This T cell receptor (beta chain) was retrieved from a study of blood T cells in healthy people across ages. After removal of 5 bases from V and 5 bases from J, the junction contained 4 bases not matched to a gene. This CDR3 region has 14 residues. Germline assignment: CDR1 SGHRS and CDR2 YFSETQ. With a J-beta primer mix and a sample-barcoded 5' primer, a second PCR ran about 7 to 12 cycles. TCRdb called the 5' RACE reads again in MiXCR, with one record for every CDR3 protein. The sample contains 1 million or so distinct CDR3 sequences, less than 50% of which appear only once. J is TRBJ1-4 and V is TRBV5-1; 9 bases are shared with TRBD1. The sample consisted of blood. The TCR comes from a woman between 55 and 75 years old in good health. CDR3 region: CASSYTGGNEKLFF. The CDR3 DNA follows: TGCGCCAGCAGTTATACAGGGGGCAATGAAAAACTGTTTTTT.